These 30 T cell receptor beta chains originate from one sample sequenced in a study of blood T cell repertoires in COVID-19. The data were produced by immunoSEQ multiplex PCR, yet TCRdb's version contains in-frame clones alone and is incomplete. The data show 200,000 to 250,000 clones, with 82% seen just once and roughly 8.2% held by the top ten. The sample taken for sequencing was peripheral blood. These receptors were collected from a woman of 80 years or more with COVID-19, enrolled during active disease.

This clone was detected only a few times. V usage is TRBV7-2 and J usage is TRBJ2-3; 9 nucleotides align to TRBD1. CDR1 is SGHTA and CDR2 is FQGNSA in the germline V gene. After removal of 5 bases from V and 2 bases from J, the junction contained 11 bases not matched to a gene. The CDR3 consists of 17 residues. CDR3 DNA: TGTGCCAGCAGCCCGACAGGGGGAGGGAGGTACACAGATACGCAGTATTTT. Protein product: CASSPTGGGRYTDTQYF.

V usage is TRBV7-7 and J usage is TRBJ1-6; D is possibly TRBD1 (5 bases). This CDR3 is 13 amino acids long. Germline-derived CDR1 and CDR2 are SSHAT and FNYEAQ (reference sequence). CDR3 protein: CASGAAANSPLHF. As DNA, the CDR3 is TGTGCTAGCGGGGCAGCCGCCAATTCACCCCTCCACTTT.

This clone was seen only a few times. The chain joins TRBV6-2 or TRBV6-3 to TRBJ2-2, with TRBD2 matching over 7 bases. CDR1 is MNHEY and CDR2 is SVGEGT in the germline V gene. CDR3 size: 16 residues. After removal of 4 bases from V and 2 bases from J, the junction contained 7 bases not matched to a gene. CDR3 in DNA: TGTGCCAGCAGTTCGGTTGGGACTACCAACACCGGGGAGCTGTTTTTT. It codes for CASSSVGTTNTGELFF.

The chain has TRBV7-2 and TRBJ2-3, with D unresolved. Between the trimmed V and J ends, which lost 5 bases and 3 bases, there was a span of 15 bases. Per the germline V gene, CDR1 is SGHTA and CDR2 is FQGNSA. CDR3 size: 15 residues. Here the CDR3 DNA reads TGTGCCAGCAGCCCTTCTGGCAGATCTACAGATACGCAGTATTTT. This gives the protein CASSPSGRSTDTQYF.

The V and J genes are TRBV28 and TRBJ1-1; D gene uncertain. Trimming pared 5 bases from V and 4 bases from J, leaving 14 bases between. CDR1 is MDHEN, CDR2 SYDVKM, per germline. CDR3 length: 14 residues. The CDR3 spells CASSPRSISTEAFF. CDR3 DNA: TGTGCCAGCAGTCCTAGATCAATCTCCACTGAAGCTTTCTTT.

The chain combines TRBV10-3 with TRBJ1-6; D is uncertain. Trimming pared 7 bases from V and 7 bases from J, leaving 11 bases between. The CDR3 has 13 amino acids. The germline V gene has CDR1 ENHRY and CDR2 SYGVKD. The CDR3 DNA reads as TGTGCCATCATGAGCGCCCCGAATTCACCCCTCCACTTT. It translates to CAIMSAPNSPLHF.

The V call is TRBV18, the J call TRBJ1-4; D not certain. The CDR3 length is 13 residues. Trimming took 2 bases from V and 13 from J, leaving 14 bases between them. Germline V gene lookup returns CDR1 KGHSH and CDR2 LQKENI. CDR3 nucleotides: TGTGCCAGCTCACCAAACACCCTCTCGGGACTGTTTTTT. It encodes CASSPNTLSGLFF.

This sequence joins TRBV25-1 and TRBJ1-2; D perhaps matches TRBD1 (6 bases). V was cut by 4 bases and J by 2 bases, with 8 bases left in between. CDR3 length: 13 amino acids. The germline gives CDR1 MGHDK, CDR2 SYGVNS. For the CDR3, the DNA is TGTGCCAGCAGTGGGGGGCCGAACTATGGCTACACCTTC. It specifies CASSGGPNYGYTF.

This chain connects TRBV5-6 to TRBJ1-5; D not certain. The germline V gene has CDR1 SGHDT and CDR2 YYEEEE. The CDR3 extends over 15 amino acids. V lost 0 bases, J lost 1 base, and 8 bases lay in between. The CDR3 is CASSLGPVSNQPQHF. The CDR3, as DNA: TGTGCCAGCAGCTTGGGTCCAGTAAGCAATCAGCCCCAGCATTTT.

The chain is built from TRBV2 and TRBJ2-7; 11 nucleotides match TRBD2. After removal of 6 bases from V and 4 bases from J, the junction contained 8 bases not matched to a gene. Germline loops: CDR1 SNHLY, CDR2 FYNNEI. This CDR3 is 15 amino acids long. CDR3 nucleotide sequence: TGTGCCAGCAGCCCGGGACTAGCGGATATTTACGAGCAGTACTTC. This codes for CASSPGLADIYEQYF.

V and J are TRBV5-1 and TRBJ2-2, with TRBD1 matching over 7 bases. There are 16 residues in the CDR3. Trimming took 4 bases from V and 3 from J; bases not matched to a gene: 9. Germline V gene lookup returns CDR1 SGHRS and CDR2 YFSETQ. The CDR3 protein is CASSATPGTDTGELFF. The CDR3 DNA reads as TGCGCCAGCAGCGCGACGCCCGGGACAGACACCGGGGAGCTGTTTTTT.

A remark on this clone: Sequence at one end of the junction differs from germline and may be a read error. V and J are TRBV10-2 and TRBJ2-7; perhaps TRBD1 as D (6 bases). CDR1 is WSHSY and CDR2 is SAAADI in the germline V gene. This CDR3 is 14 amino acids long. CDR3 amino acids: CASSESKQGPRQNF. CDR3 coding DNA: TGCGCCAGCAGTGAGTCGAAACAGGGTCCTAGACAAAACTTC.

The chain recombines TRBV7-3 with TRBJ1-2; 9 bases align to TRBD1. This CDR3 has 15 amino acids. V was clipped by 0 bases and J by 4 bases; unmatched bases: 3. CDR1 and CDR2 (germline): SGHTA, FQGTGA. CDR3 nucleotides: TGTGCCAGCAGCTTAACGGGACAGGGAGTCTATGGCTACACCTTC. It encodes CASSLTGQGVYGYTF. The full variable domain, completed using reference TRBV7-3 and TRBJ1-2, is GAGVSQTPSNKVTEKGKYVELRCDPISGHTALYWYRQSLGQGPEFLIYFQGTGAADDSGLPNDRFFAVRPEGSVSTLKIQRTERGDSAVYLCASSLTGQGVYGYTFGSGTRLTVV.

The rearrangement links TRBV19 to TRBJ1-1; D gene unclear. CDR1 is LNHDA and CDR2 is SQIVND in the germline V gene (reference sequence). This CDR3 contains 17 residues. V was pared by 1 base and J by 3 bases, with 18 bases between. The CDR3 sequence is CASSIASRVGRDTEAFF. CDR3 in DNA: TGTGCCAGTAGTATAGCATCGAGGGTTGGACGGGACACTGAAGCTTTCTTT.

The V and J genes are TRBV27 and TRBJ1-5; D perhaps matches TRBD1 (5 bases). The V end lost 1 base, the J end lost 7 bases, and 11 bases lay between the germline ends. The CDR3 extends over 14 amino acids. The V gene's germline CDR1 is MNHEY and CDR2 SMNVEV (reference sequence). CDR3 sequence reads: CASSLFGREQPQHF. The CDR3 DNA sequence: TGTGCCAGCAGTTTATTCGGCAGGGAACAGCCCCAGCATTTT.

In its sample, this clone was seen a few times. The chain uses TRBV6-2 or TRBV6-3 and TRBJ1-4; TRBD1 matches 7 bases. This CDR3 is 16 amino acids long. Per germline, CDR1 MNHEY and CDR2 SVGEGT. J lost 5 bases, V lost 5 bases, and 11 bases had no gene match. The CDR3 spells CASSASYRGPNEKLFF. Here the CDR3 DNA reads TGTGCCAGCAGTGCATCATACAGGGGACCAAATGAAAAACTGTTTTTT.

Only a few counts were recorded for this clone. V and J are TRBV5-6 and TRBJ1-3; 7 bases agree with TRBD1. The CDR3 has 17 amino acids. Germline trimming cut 4 bases from V and 3 bases from J; bases unmatched to any gene: 13. Germline lookup yields CDR1 SGHDT and CDR2 YYEEEE. DNA for the CDR3: TGTGCCAGCAGCCCCGGACAGGACCTCTTCGGTGGAAACACCATATATTTT. Translated, it gives CASSPGQDLFGGNTIYF. Looking up the rest from reference TRBV5-6 and TRBJ1-3 gives the full variable domain: DAGVTQSPTHLIKTRGQQVTLRCSPKSGHDTVSWYQQALGQGPQFIFQYYEEEERQRGNFPDRFSGHQFPNYSSELNVNALLLGDSALYLCASSPGQDLFGGNTIYFGEGSWLTVV.

The chain carries TRBV19 and TRBJ1-2, with TRBD1 identical over 11 bases. CDR1 is LNHDA, CDR2 SQIVND, per germline (reference sequence). Trimming cost V 7 bases and J 2 bases; bases outside gene matches: 6. CDR3 length: 15 amino acids. The CDR3 sequence is CASMGQGGLNYGYTF. As DNA, the CDR3 is TGTGCCAGTATGGGACAGGGGGGTCTCAACTATGGCTACACCTTC.

The chain joins TRBV28 to TRBJ2-2; 8 bases align to TRBD1. With 5 bases clipped from V and 2 bases from J, the junction kept 7 bases outside the gene matches. Germline CDR1 reads MDHEN; CDR2 reads SYDVKM. The CDR3 length is 16 residues. CDR3 amino acids: CASSPWTGTNTGELFF. CDR3 DNA: TGTGCCAGCAGTCCGTGGACAGGGACAAACACCGGGGAGCTGTTTTTT.

This clone was seen only once. The V call is TRBV7-2, the J call TRBJ1-6, with TRBD1 as a possible D gene (6 bases). Deletions cut 2 bases from V and 10 bases from J, with 15 bases between. The CDR3 is 15 amino acids. Germline loops: CDR1 SGHTA, CDR2 FQGNSA. In DNA form, the CDR3 reads TGTGCCAGCAGCTTATCGCCCAGGGGAGCATCACCCCTCCACTTT. Amino acid sequence: CASSLSPRGASPLHF.

V usage is TRBV10-3 and J usage is TRBJ2-7; 7 nucleotides align to TRBD2. CDR3 length: 15 amino acids. Germline assignment: CDR1 ENHRY and CDR2 SYGVKD. V lost 2 bases to trimming and J lost 4 bases; unmatched junction nucleotides: 8. The DNA for the CDR3 is TGTGCCATCAGTGAGCCGAGACTAGCAGATTACGAGCAGTACTTC. This gives the protein CAISEPRLADYEQYF.

This chain joins TRBV7-6 and TRBJ2-3, with 8 positions matching TRBD2. CDR3 length equals 15 residues. Germline trimming cut 4 bases from V and 2 bases from J; bases unmatched to any gene: 5. Looked up from germline, CDR1 is SGHVS and CDR2 is FNYEAQ. CDR3 amino acids: CASSSRGGHTDTQYF. The CDR3 nucleotides read TGTGCCAGCAGCTCTCGGGGGGGGCACACAGATACGCAGTATTTT.

This clone was seen only a few times. V usage is TRBV27 and J usage is TRBJ2-4; D remains unclear. V shed 11 bases and J shed 0 bases, with 14 bases lying between them. CDR3 size: 14 residues. Germline V gene data show CDR1 as MNHEY and CDR2 as SMNVEV (reference sequence). CDR3 region: CAGWIAVAKNIQYF. The CDR3 DNA sequence: TGTGCCGGTTGGATCGCGGTAGCCAAAAACATTCAGTACTTC.

The chain uses TRBV12-3 or TRBV12-4 and TRBJ2-3; no clear D. The germline V and J ends were trimmed by 6 bases and 9 bases, with 13 bases remaining between them. The CDR3 is made up of 12 amino acids. This CDR3 is CASSPRGETQYF. As DNA, the CDR3 is TGTGCCAGCAGCCCCCGCGGTGAGACGCAGTATTTT.

The chain carries TRBV6-5 and TRBJ1-1; D remains unclear. The V end was cut by 7 bases, the J end by 4 bases, with 16 bases between. Looked up from germline, CDR1 is MNHEY and CDR2 is SVGAGI. The CDR3 consists of 14 residues. This CDR3 reads CASTTRARGTEAFF. CDR3 nucleotides: TGTGCCAGCACAACCAGAGCTAGAGGCACTGAAGCTTTCTTT.

Only a few counts were recorded for this clone. The rearrangement links TRBV5-6 to TRBJ2-7; D perhaps matches TRBD1 (5 bases). Germline V gives CDR1 SGHDT, CDR2 YYEEEE. The germline V and J ends were trimmed by 7 bases and 0 bases, with 20 bases remaining between them. The CDR3 covers 16 residues. The CDR3 sequence: CASSLRAGQSSYEQYF. CDR3 nucleotide sequence: TGTGCCAGCTCCCTCCGCGCAGGGCAGAGCTCCTACGAGCAGTACTTC.

The chain joins TRBV3-1 (or the pseudogene TRBV3-2) to TRBJ2-3, with D tentatively TRBD2 (5 bases). The CDR3 extends over 14 amino acids. Germline values: CDR1 LGHDT, CDR2 YNNKEL (reference sequence). The ends were cut back, 8 bases at V and 1 base at J, with 13 bases in the middle. The CDR3 nucleotides read TGTGCCAGCGCCTCGGAGGTACGCACAGATACGCAGTATTTT. Its translation: CASASEVRTDTQYF.

The chain carries TRBV27 and TRBJ1-4; 10 positions match TRBD1. The CDR3 sequence is 16 residues long. Germline V gives CDR1 MNHEY, CDR2 SMNVEV (reference sequence). Trimming at V came to 5 bases and at J to 4 bases, leaving 7 bases not matched to a gene. The CDR3 is CASSPLTGGINEKLFF. The CDR3 DNA follows: TGTGCCAGCAGTCCCTTGACAGGGGGCATTAATGAAAAACTGTTTTTT.

The chain links TRBV2 to TRBJ1-5; D perhaps matches TRBD1 (5 bases). The V gene's germline CDR1 is SNHLY and CDR2 FYNNEI. The V end was cut by 7 bases, the J end by 4 bases, with 11 bases between. The CDR3 is made up of 13 amino acids. The CDR3 sequence is CASKGQPNQPQHF. DNA of the CDR3: TGTGCCAGCAAGGGGCAGCCAAATCAGCCCCAGCATTTT.

The V gene is TRBV20-1, the J gene TRBJ2-4, with 10 nucleotides matching TRBD1. Unmatched junction bases numbered 13, after V lost 3 bases and J lost 5 bases. The germline CDR1 and CDR2 sequences are DFQATT and SNEGSKA (reference sequence). This CDR3 region has 17 residues. The CDR3 reads CSASIRGQGTLQNIQYF. Written as DNA, the CDR3 is TGCAGTGCTAGTATACGGGGACAGGGGACTTTGCAAAACATTCAGTACTTC.